This paragraph reports one T cell receptor beta chain. Its antigen is undetermined. Sequencing used immunoSEQ multiplex PCR; TCRdb keeps in-frame clones, though not all of them. Among over a million clones listed, around 97% were seen once. The data derive from a study of shared clonotypes between healthy human individuals. Findings and limits, study-wide: Sharing of clonotypes among donors was expected to vary with sequencing depth. A reduction in generation probabilities was seen for non-shared clonotypes relative to those shared by all four donors.

The germline gives CDR1 SGHRS, CDR2 YFSETQ. V trimming: 7 bases; J trimming: 4 bases; junction bases outside the gene matches: 13. The CDR3 length is 16 residues. Sample: naive CD4+ T cells sorted from blood. Subset indicated: CD45RA+ positively selected. This TCR was sampled from a man younger than 45 in good health. V usage is TRBV5-1 and J usage is TRBJ2-3, with 9 bases lining up with TRBD2. This chain's CDR3 is CASRILAGGPADTQYF. The CDR3 nucleotides are TGCGCCAGCCGGATCCTTGCGGGAGGGCCGGCAGATACGCAGTATTTT.